These 20 T cell receptor beta chains were sequenced from one sample in a study of CD8 T cells in ankylosing spondylitis. Study-level points and caveats: Fewer than ten highly homologous variants made up a TCR beta motif, and this motif appeared characteristic of ankylosing spondylitis blood.

MiXCR was run by TCRdb on the 5' RACE reads, yielding one entry per CDR3 protein. This sample carries fewer than 400,000 distinct CDR3 sequences, about a fifth of them seen once, and the ten largest clones take about 16%. No antigen has been assigned to these receptors. Material: blood, either unsorted or a sorted T cell fraction (not recorded which). These TCRs come from a male donor with ankylosing spondylitis.

This clonotype was picked up a small number of times. The rearrangement links TRBV11-2 to TRBJ1-6; D ambiguous. The CDR3 runs to 13 residues. V gave up 1 base and J gave up 9 bases, with 7 bases separating them. Looked up from germline, CDR1 is SGHAT and CDR2 is FQNNGV. The chain's CDR3 is CASSLGVGSPLHF. DNA of the CDR3: TGTGCCAGCAGCTTAGGGGTGGGTTCACCCCTCCACTTT.

In its sample, this clonotype was seen many times. The chain is built from TRBV28 and TRBJ2-7; TRBD1 might be the D (5 bases). Germline V lookup: CDR1 MDHEN, CDR2 SYDVKM. Trimming took off 2 bases at V and 4 bases at J, with 12 bases between the two ends. The CDR3 loop spans 14 amino acids. The CDR3 nucleotides read TGTGCCAGCAGTTTAAGGGGCAGGCTTTACGAGCAGTACTTC. It codes for CASSLRGRLYEQYF.

This chain joins TRBV29-1 and TRBJ2-3; D might be TRBD1 or TRBD2, each matching 6 bases. The length of the CDR3 is 18 residues. In germline, CDR1 is SQVTM, CDR2 ANQGSEA. V was pared by 1 base and J by 2 bases, with 22 bases between. As DNA, the CDR3 is TGCAGCGTTGAAGGGGGGGCGGGGCGAGAGCACGACACAGATACGCAGTATTTT. Its protein product is CSVEGGAGREHDTDTQYF.

DNA of the CDR3: TGCGCCAGCAGCCAAGATCTGGGACAGGGCCCGCAGGGCTACACCTTC. The encoded protein is CASSQDLGQGPQGYTF. This chain uses TRBV4-3 with TRBJ1-2; TRBD1 matches 9 bases. Unmatched junction bases numbered 10, after V lost 0 bases and J lost 8 bases. Germline CDR1 and CDR2: LGHNA and YSLEER. CDR3 size: 16 residues.

A word on this clonotype: A much bigger clone sits one base away, suggesting this may be a read error. This chain connects TRBV11-2 to TRBJ2-3; D call uncertain. Germline V gene sequence: CDR1 SGHAT, CDR2 FQNNGV. The CDR3 sequence is 13 residues long. The V end was cut by 2 bases, the J end by 4 bases, with 7 bases between. CDR3 coding DNA: TGTGCCAGCAGCTTACCGGGTTCAGATACGCAGTATTTT. Translating it yields CASSLPGSDTQYF.

This clonotype occurred a few times. The CDR3 reads CASSPARRGTEAFF. The CDR3 DNA is TGCGCCAGCAGCCCAGCCAGGAGGGGCACTGAAGCTTTCTTT. The chain has TRBV5-1 and TRBJ1-1; the D gene is possibly TRBD1 (5 bases). This CDR3 has 14 amino acids. V shed 4 bases and J shed 4 bases, with 14 bases lying between them. In germline, CDR1 is SGHRS, CDR2 YFSETQ.

This clonotype has a handful of counts. The gene calls are TRBV5-1 and TRBJ2-7; weak D call: TRBD2 (5 bases). The CDR3 loop spans 16 amino acids. V was pared by 0 bases and J by 2 bases, with 15 bases between. Germline V gene sequence: CDR1 SGHRS, CDR2 YFSETQ. This CDR3 reads CASSLERAEGAYEQYF. In nucleotides, the CDR3 is TGCGCCAGCAGCTTGGAAAGGGCAGAGGGAGCCTACGAGCAGTACTTC. The variable domain in full, with the rest retrieved from reference TRBV5-1 and TRBJ2-7, is KAGVTQTPRYLIKTRGQQVTLSCSPISGHRSVSWYQQTPGQGLQFLFEYFSETQRNKGNFPGRFSGRQFSNSRSEMNVSTLELGDSALYLCASSLERAEGAYEQYFGPGTRLTVT.

This clonotype has more than one count but fewer than ten. V gene TRBV6-2 or TRBV6-3 combines with J gene TRBJ2-1, with 7 bases that match TRBD1. The CDR3 covers 19 residues. Germline CDR1 is MNHEY and CDR2 is SVGEGT. V was clipped by 6 bases and J by 5 bases; unmatched bases: 22. Written as DNA, the CDR3 is TGTGCCAGCAGCTCCCGTAACAGGGGTTTGTTGCGGTCCGACAATGAGCAGTTCTTC. Protein: CASSSRNRGLLRSDNEQFF.

The V gene is TRBV18, the J gene TRBJ2-5; 14 bases are a match to TRBD2. The CDR3 has 17 residues. Germline CDR1 is KGHSH and CDR2 is LQKENI. Unmatched junction bases numbered 8, after V lost 3 bases and J lost 5 bases. The CDR3 DNA sequence: TGTGCCAGCTCACCGACGGGACTAGCGGGAGCAGGGGAGACCCAGTACTTC. It translates to CASSPTGLAGAGETQYF.

The gene calls are TRBV5-1 and TRBJ2-1, with 9 bases lining up with TRBD2. The CDR3 covers 17 residues. V lost 0 bases and J lost 6; bases outside the gene matches: 10. Germline V gene sequence: CDR1 SGHRS, CDR2 YFSETQ. The CDR3 bases are TGCGCCAGCAGCTTGGTTAGCGGGAGTTACGGCGGCAATGAGCAGTTCTTC. This translates into CASSLVSGSYGGNEQFF.

The rearrangement uses TRBV9 and TRBJ2-3; D is uncertain. V was pared by 2 bases and J by 2 bases, with 9 bases between. The CDR3 sequence is 14 residues long. In germline, CDR1 is SGDLS, CDR2 YYNGEE. The CDR3 coding sequence is TGTGCCAGCAGCGTCCGAACGACCACAGATACGCAGTATTTT. It codes for CASSVRTTTDTQYF.

This clonotype has more than one count but fewer than ten. The chain combines TRBV28 with TRBJ1-1; the D gene is possibly TRBD1 (5 bases). The CDR3 runs to 17 residues. V was trimmed by 5 bases and J by 5 bases, leaving 24 bases between them. Germline CDR1 is MDHEN and CDR2 is SYDVKM. The DNA for the CDR3 is TGTGCCAGCAGTCCTTCTTACTTTTTCGGGAAGGGGACTGAAGCTTTCTTT. Amino acids: CASSPSYFFGKGTEAFF.

V gene TRBV5-1 combines with J gene TRBJ1-3; no clear D gene. The CDR3 sequence is 17 residues long. Germline V lookup: CDR1 SGHRS, CDR2 YFSETQ. The V end was cut by 1 base, the J end by 0 bases, with 14 bases between. CDR3 sequence reads: CASSLRQTMGSGNTIYF. The CDR3 bases are TGCGCCAGCAGCTTGAGGCAGACGATGGGCTCTGGAAACACCATATATTTT. Based on the CDR3 plus reference TRBV5-1 and TRBJ1-3, the full variable domain is KAGVTQTPRYLIKTRGQQVTLSCSPISGHRSVSWYQQTPGQGLQFLFEYFSETQRNKGNFPGRFSGRQFSNSRSEMNVSTLELGDSALYLCASSLRQTMGSGNTIYFGEGSWLTVV.

This clonotype was picked up a small number of times. The rearrangement uses TRBV20-1 and TRBJ2-3; no reliable D call. Germline V gene lookup returns CDR1 DFQATT and CDR2 SNEGSKA (reference sequence). The V and J ends lost 3 bases and 2 bases respectively, with 15 bases between them. The CDR3 sequence is 15 residues long. The CDR3: CSASSGEPNTDTQYF. As DNA, the CDR3 is TGCAGTGCTAGTAGTGGAGAACCAAACACAGATACGCAGTATTTT.

V is TRBV5-6 and J is TRBJ2-1; a possible D gene is TRBD2 (6 bases). V was cut by 6 bases and J by 6 bases, with 25 bases left in between. Germline lookup yields CDR1 SGHDT and CDR2 YYEEEE. This CDR3 spans 17 amino acids. The CDR3 region has the DNA TGTGCCAGCACCACAACCTTAGGGGACTTCTTACGCAATGAGCAGTTCTTC. Its protein product is CASTTTLGDFLRNEQFF. Filled out from reference TRBV5-6 and TRBJ2-1, the complete variable domain reads DAGVTQSPTHLIKTRGQQVTLRCSPKSGHDTVSWYQQALGQGPQFIFQYYEEEERQRGNFPDRFSGHQFPNYSSELNVNALLLGDSALYLCASTTTLGDFLRNEQFFGPGTRLTVL.

At least ten counts were recorded for this clonotype. The rearrangement links TRBV29-1 to TRBJ1-1; D is possibly TRBD1 (5 bases). This CDR3 has 14 amino acids. Germline loops: CDR1 SQVTM, CDR2 ANQGSEA. V was trimmed by 2 bases and J by 5 bases, leaving 15 bases between them. The CDR3 nucleotides are TGCAGCGTTGAATCTTGGGGACGGTGGACTGAAGCTTTCTTT. Amino acid sequence: CSVESWGRWTEAFF.

This clonotype was recorded a few times. The chain couples TRBV20-1 to TRBJ2-2, with unresolved D. CDR3 length: 15 amino acids. Germline CDR1 DFQATT, CDR2 SNEGSKA (reference sequence). Deletions cut 5 bases from V and 0 bases from J, with 13 bases between. As DNA, the CDR3 is TGCAGTGCTCGTCTGGTGGAAACGAACACCGGGGAGCTGTTTTTT. The encoded protein is CSARLVETNTGELFF.

The chain has TRBV20-1 and TRBJ2-5; TRBD2 agrees at 10 bases. CDR1 and CDR2 from the germline V gene are DFQATT and SNEGSKA (reference sequence). J was trimmed by 7 bases and V by 3 bases; bases with no gene match: 5. The CDR3 loop spans 13 amino acids. This chain's CDR3 is CSASRLAGATQYF. The CDR3 nucleotides read TGCAGTGCTAGTAGGCTAGCGGGAGCGACCCAGTACTTC.

In this sample, this clonotype turned up many times. J is TRBJ2-6 and V is TRBV29-1; D gene ambiguous. The germline gives CDR1 SQVTM, CDR2 ANQGSEA. This CDR3 contains 14 residues. V lost 5 bases and J 0 bases, leaving 8 bases between the germline ends. CDR3 sequence (DNA): TGCAGCGTTAGGTGGCCCTCTGGGGCCAACGTCCTGACTTTC. This gives the protein CSVRWPSGANVLTF.

The chain links TRBV7-6 to TRBJ1-5, with D uncertain. V lost 0 bases and J lost 5, with 8 bases in between. The CDR3 is made up of 14 amino acids. CDR1 is SGHVS and CDR2 is FNYEAQ in the germline V gene. The CDR3, as DNA: TGTGCCAGCAGCTTAGCGCCAGATGATCAGCCCCAGCATTTT. It specifies CASSLAPDDQPQHF.